Listed below are T cell receptor beta chains from one sample, sequenced in a study of blood T cell repertoires in COVID-19. TCRdb keeps only in-frame clones here, not all; method: immunoSEQ multiplex PCR. The sample includes around 340,000 clones, around 88% of them seen just once. The specimen sequenced was peripheral blood. The receptors derive from a woman in her sixties or seventies with COVID-19, enrolled during active disease. Both conserved end residues are part of each CDR3. The D gene is left open where the match is weak. Part of the rows lack a size; the others show once, few, many or a class for expanded clones.

TRBV2	TRBJ2-7	.	TRBD2	TGTGCCAGCAGGGCGGGACTAGCGGGGAGCGAGCAGTACTTC	CASRAGLAGSEQYF
TRBV13	TRBJ1-1	.	TRBD1	TGTGCCAGCAGCCCCGGACAGGGGGCCACTGAAGCTTTCTTT	CASSPGQGATEAFF
TRBV19	TRBJ1-2	.	TRBD1	TGTGCCAGTACTGCCGAACAGGGGATGTATGGCTACACCTTC	CASTAEQGMYGYTF
TRBV3-1/TRBV3-2	TRBJ1-1	.	.	TGTGCCAGCAGACTAACAGGAGAGAACACTGAAGCTTTCTTT	CASRLTGENTEAFF
TRBV29-1	TRBJ1-1	.	.	TGCAGCCTGCTAGTTCTTGATACGAACACTGAAGCTTTCTTT	CSLLVLDTNTEAFF
TRBV6-5	TRBJ2-1	once	TRBD1	TGTGCCAGCCGACGACAGGGGGAGCAGTTCTTC	CASRRQGEQFF
TRBV6-2/TRBV6-3	TRBJ1-1	.	.	TGTGCCAGCAGTTACCTTGAGACTAACACTGAAGCTTTCTTT	CASSYLETNTEAFF
TRBV4-1	TRBJ1-1	.	.	TGCGCCAGCAGCCAAGTTCTAGGAGGGGCTTTCTTT	CASSQVLGGAFF
TRBV7-7	TRBJ1-4	.	TRBD1	TGTGCCAGCAGCCCGAACAGGGGCGCGGGAGAAAAACTGTTTTTT	CASSPNRGAGEKLFF
TRBV12-3/TRBV12-4	TRBJ2-3	once	.	TGTGCCAGCAGTTTATCAGGGTCAGATACGCAGTATTTT	CASSLSGSDTQYF
TRBV6-2/TRBV6-3	TRBJ1-4	.	.	TGTGCCAGCAGTTACTCACAGAAAGCAACTAATGAAAAACTGTTTTTT	CASSYSQKATNEKLFF
TRBV7-8	TRBJ2-3	.	.	TGTGCCAGCAGTCCGACAGAATTGGATACGCAGTATTTT	CASSPTELDTQYF
TRBV7-2	TRBJ2-3	.	TRBD2	TGTGCCAGCAGCTTGGGACTAGCGGGGGGTGATACGCAGTATTTT	CASSLGLAGGDTQYF
TRBV7-8	TRBJ2-5	.	TRBD1	TGTGCCAGCACCTCCCTGGGTCCGGGACAGGGGAAGACCCAGTACTTC	CASTSLGPGQGKTQYF
TRBV9	TRBJ2-7	.	TRBD2	TGTGCCAGCAGCGTAGGGACTAGCGGGGGAGCCTGGGGGTACGAGCAGTACTTC	CASSVGTSGGAWGYEQYF
TRBV27	TRBJ2-1	.	TRBD2	TGTGCCAGCAGTTTAGGGCGGGGGGGCCGAGTCGATGAGCAGTTCTTC	CASSLGRGGRVDEQFF
TRBV4-3	TRBJ1-2	.	TRBD1	TGCGCCAGCAGCCGGGACAGTTATGGCTACACCTTC	CASSRDSYGYTF
TRBV19	TRBJ1-5	.	.	TGTGCCAGTAGAGGGACATCGATCCAGCCCCAGCATTTT	CASRGTSIQPQHF
TRBV15	TRBJ1-2	.	.	TGTGCCACCAGCAGGTCCACAGCTTATGGCTACACCTTC	CATSRSTAYGYTF
TRBV6-2/TRBV6-3	TRBJ2-5	.	TRBD2	TGTGCCAGCAGTCTTTTGAGCGGGGGGGGCGCGGAGACCCAGTACTTC	CASSLLSGGGAETQYF
TRBV6-5	TRBJ1-1	.	.	TGTGCCAGCAGTTACTCTGTTCAGGGCAACACTGAAGCTTTCTTT	CASSYSVQGNTEAFF
TRBV7-2	TRBJ1-5	many	.	TGTGCCAGCAGCTTAGAAACAGACCAGCCCCAGCATTTT	CASSLETDQPQHF
TRBV5-1	TRBJ1-2	.	.	TGCGCCAGCAGCCGGGACACTAACTATGGCTACACCTTC	CASSRDTNYGYTF
TRBV4-1	TRBJ1-1	.	.	TGCGCCAGCAGCCAAAGACAGAACACTGAAGCTTTCTTT	CASSQRQNTEAFF
TRBV7-8	TRBJ1-1	few	.	TGTGCCAGCAGCCCCACGACACCGCTCCAGGGGGCTTTCTTT	CASSPTTPLQGAFF
TRBV7-9	TRBJ1-3	.	TRBD1	TGTGCCAGCACCCGGACAGGGGGCGCGGCGGGAAACACCATATATTTT	CASTRTGGAAGNTIYF
TRBV7-6	TRBJ2-7	.	.	TGTGCCAGCAGCCCCGGTATCTACGAGCAGTACTTC	CASSPGIYEQYF
TRBV27	TRBJ1-1	.	.	TGTGCCAGCAGTTTCAACCCGGTCACTGAAGCTTTCTTT	CASSFNPVTEAFF
TRBV3-1/TRBV3-2	TRBJ2-3	.	TRBD2	TGTGCCAGCAGCCCGGGGGTGCGGGGGGGAGGCACAGATACGCAGTATTTT	CASSPGVRGGGTDTQYF
TRBV7-2	TRBJ2-5	.	TRBD1	TGTGCCAGCAGCTTAGCCCTAGGGACAGCTTGGCAAGAGACCCAGTACTTC	CASSLALGTAWQETQYF
TRBV10-3	TRBJ1-2	.	TRBD1	TGTGCCATCAGTGAGTCGAGGGGGCCTTACTCTGGCTACACCTTC	CAISESRGPYSGYTF
TRBV19	TRBJ2-7	.	.	TGTGCCAGTAGTATAGCCGGGGGATGGTACGAGCAGTACTTC	CASSIAGGWYEQYF
TRBV7-2	TRBJ1-6	.	TRBD1	TGTGCCAGCATACCAGGGGGCGCAAGGGATTCACCCCTCCACTTT	CASIPGGARDSPLHF
TRBV2	TRBJ2-1	.	TRBD1	TGTGCCAGCCCATCCCCAAGACAGGGGTTTGCGAATGAGCAGTTCTTC	CASPSPRQGFANEQFF
TRBV5-4	TRBJ2-7	.	TRBD1	TGTGCCAGCGGTATGCCAGGGGGCGACAATGAGGACGAGCAGTACTTC	CASGMPGGDNEDEQYF
TRBV6-2/TRBV6-3	TRBJ2-1	.	.	TGTGCCAGCACCCCGGGACTGGACTACAATGAGCAGTTCTTC	CASTPGLDYNEQFF
TRBV24-1	TRBJ2-3	.	.	TGTGCCACCAGTGATTCCCTCGCGTTCACAGATACGCAGTATTTT	CATSDSLAFTDTQYF
TRBV27	TRBJ2-7	.	.	TGTGCCAGCAGTTTAGAGGTTTATGGTGGCGAGCAGTACTTC	CASSLEVYGGEQYF
TRBV28	TRBJ1-1	.	.	TGTGCCAGCTCGGACACTGAAGCTTTCTTT	CASSDTEAFF
TRBV7-9	TRBJ1-1	.	.	TGTGCCAGCAGCTTAGCATTGTCGGGGAACACTGAAGCTTTCTTT	CASSLALSGNTEAFF
TRBV20-1	TRBJ2-7	.	.	TGCAGTGCTAAATTAGTGAACGAGCAGTACTTC	CSAKLVNEQYF
TRBV6-5	TRBJ2-7	.	.	TGTGCCAGCTGCCGATACAGCTCCGGGGCCTACGAGCAGTACTTC	CASCRYSSGAYEQYF
TRBV5-1	TRBJ1-1	few	.	TGCGCCAGCAGCTCCGGGGTAGTGAGGACTGAAGCTTTCTTT	CASSSGVVRTEAFF
TRBV19	TRBJ1-1	.	.	TGTGCCAGTAGTCCCACGGGAGCCTCAGAAGCTTTCTTT	CASSPTGASEAFF
TRBV29-1	TRBJ1-2	.	TRBD1	TGCAGCGTTCCAGGACAGGCCTTGTTC	CSVPGQALF
TRBV7-2	TRBJ2-2	.	.	TGTGCCAGCAGCTTAGGCGGGACGGTGCGGGAGGAGCTGTTTTTT	CASSLGGTVREELFF
TRBV7-9	TRBJ1-5	.	TRBD1	TGTGCCAGCAGCTTAACCGGGACAGATAATCAGCCCCAGCATTTT	CASSLTGTDNQPQHF
TRBV30	TRBJ2-7	.	TRBD2	TGTGCCTGGAGTGTTGCGGGGGGCTACGAGCAGTACTTC	CAWSVAGGYEQYF
TRBV30	TRBJ1-4	.	.	TGTGCCTGGAGTTTTTTAGTTTCCGGGGATGAAAAACTGTTTTTT	CAWSFLVSGDEKLFF
TRBV11-2	TRBJ1-5	.	.	TGTGCCAGCAGCTTAGATTCCGCTAGAGGCAATCAGCCCCAGCATTTT	CASSLDSARGNQPQHF
TRBV19	TRBJ2-2	.	.	TGTGCCAGTAGTATCTGGGCCTGGGGGGACGCGAACACCGGGGAGCTGTTTTTT	CASSIWAWGDANTGELFF
TRBV27	TRBJ1-4	.	TRBD1	TGTGCCAGCCGGAGACAGGGGCAGAATGAAAAACTGTTTTTT	CASRRQGQNEKLFF
TRBV6-5	TRBJ1-4	.	.	TGTGCCAGCAGTTGGCGGGGGGACTCTAATGAAAAACTGTTTTTT	CASSWRGDSNEKLFF